Each of the 18 T cell receptor beta chains below was sequenced from the same sample in a study of cytomegalovirus exposure and HLA in healthy donors (dated by TCRdb to the late 2010s). The method behind the library was the immunoSEQ multiplex PCR assay. TCRdb mirrors the immuneACCESS table, restricted to in-frame sequences. Some clones are absent from its copies; in checked studies, under half trace to an unresolved V gene, and the reason for the others is unknown. The sample records around 220,000 clones, about 91% of which are singletons. The ten largest account for about 2.9% of the sample. Input material: PBMCs. Receptors were obtained from a woman between 18 and 29 years old in good health and CMV-seronegative.

The chain joins TRBV7-9 to TRBJ2-5; 13 bases fit TRBD2. With 5 bases clipped from V and 3 bases from J, the junction kept 3 bases outside the gene matches. Germline CDR1 and CDR2: SEHNR and FQNEAQ (reference sequence). CDR3 size: 15 residues. The DNA of the CDR3 is TGTGCCAGCAGCACCGGGACTAGCGGGAAAGAGACCCAGTACTTC. Translating gives CASSTGTSGKETQYF.

The rearrangement joins TRBV18 to TRBJ2-2, with 7 bases fitting TRBD1. Germline loops: CDR1 KGHSH, CDR2 LQKENI. The CDR3 loop spans 15 amino acids. Trimming cost V 2 bases and J 3 bases; bases outside gene matches: 3. The CDR3 bases are TGTGCCAGCTCACCAGGGGACAGACACACCGGGGAGCTGTTTTTT. Amino acids: CASSPGDRHTGELFF.

The chain is built from TRBV4-1 and TRBJ1-2; 10 bases match TRBD1. The CDR3 length is 17 residues. J gave up 8 bases and V 0 bases, and 12 bases lay outside the gene matches. Germline V CDR1 and CDR2: MGHRA, YSYEKL. The CDR3 reads CASSQDPGTGARGGYTF. The CDR3 bases are TGCGCCAGCAGCCAAGATCCCGGGACAGGGGCGCGTGGCGGCTACACCTTC.

This chain uses TRBV6-5 with TRBJ1-1, with D perhaps matching TRBD1 (5 bases). The CDR3 is made up of 15 amino acids. Trimming removed 5 bases at V and 2 bases at J, with 15 bases between. Germline values: CDR1 MNHEY, CDR2 SVGAGI. This CDR3 reads CASSPKTVRNTEAFF. The CDR3 DNA is TGTGCCAGCAGTCCTAAGACAGTGAGAAACACTGAAGCTTTCTTT.

This clone was observed once. CDR3: CATVPGQTRTDTQYF. CDR3 nucleotides: TGTGCCACCGTGCCGGGACAGACACGCACAGATACGCAGTATTTT. The genes are TRBV28 and TRBJ2-3; 7 bases align to TRBD1. Germline V lookup: CDR1 MDHEN, CDR2 SYDVKM. Trimming removed 10 bases from V and 1 base from J; junction bases left unmatched: 11. The CDR3 sequence is 15 residues long.

This clone appeared a few times. The CDR3: CASSQAITGEQFF. CDR3 coding DNA: TGTGCCAGCAGCCAAGCAATTACAGGGGAGCAGTTCTTC. The chain links TRBV4-2 to TRBJ2-1; tentative D call: TRBD1 (6 bases). Germline lookup yields CDR1 LGHNA and CDR2 YNFKEQ. This CDR3 is 13 amino acids long. V was trimmed by 1 base and J by 10 bases, leaving 11 bases between them.

The chain couples TRBV27 to TRBJ2-2, with D possibly TRBD2 on 7 matching bases. Germline V lookup: CDR1 MNHEY, CDR2 SMNVEV (reference sequence). The CDR3 length is 17 residues. V was pared by 8 bases and J by 2 bases, with 21 bases between. The CDR3 loop is CASGGWRGGQNTGELFF. In DNA, the CDR3 is TGTGCCAGCGGTGGGTGGAGGGGGGGCCAAAACACCGGGGAGCTGTTTTTT.

This clone was counted only a few times. This rearrangement joins TRBV19 to TRBJ2-7; no clear D gene. V was trimmed by 3 bases and J by 2 bases, leaving 11 bases between them. The germline V gene encodes CDR1 LNHDA and CDR2 SQIVND (reference sequence). The CDR3 covers 14 residues. The CDR3 protein is CASSMRESPYEQYF. The CDR3 region has the DNA TGTGCCAGTAGTATGAGAGAGTCCCCCTACGAGCAGTACTTC.

The rearrangement links TRBV6-1 to TRBJ2-7, with 9 positions matching TRBD1. V shed 6 bases and J 3 bases; nucleotides not matched to a gene: 3. Germline assignment: CDR1 MNHNS and CDR2 SASEGT. The CDR3 sequence is 13 residues long. CDR3 sequence: CASRDRGYYEQYF. CDR3 in DNA: TGTGCCAGCAGAGACAGGGGGTACTACGAGCAGTACTTC.

The V and J genes are TRBV11-2 and TRBJ2-7, with 14 bases identical to TRBD2. The J segment lost 8 bases and the V segment lost 1 base, leaving 7 bases of the junction unmatched. The germline V gene has CDR1 SGHAT and CDR2 FQNNGV. The CDR3 has 16 residues. CDR3 protein: CASSLGRTSGRIKQYF. CDR3 sequence (DNA): TGTGCCAGCAGCTTAGGCCGGACTAGCGGGAGGATCAAGCAGTACTTC.

The chain carries TRBV13 and TRBJ2-7; D ambiguous. CDR1 is PRHDT, CDR2 FYEKMQ, per germline (reference sequence). The CDR3 has 13 residues. Trimming shortened V by 5 bases and J by 6 bases, and 14 bases separated the two germline ends. CDR3: CASSPPLLAEQYF. For the CDR3, the DNA is TGTGCCAGCAGCCCCCCTCTCCTGGCCGAGCAGTACTTC.

V and J are TRBV4-3 and TRBJ2-1; 13 nucleotides agree with TRBD2. Per germline, CDR1 LGHNA and CDR2 YSLEER. The CDR3 covers 18 residues. The junction had 10 bases not matched to a gene; V was cut back by 1 base and J by 7 bases. CDR3 in DNA: TGCGCCAGCAGCCAAGGGAGACGACTAGCGGGGGGTCGTAATGAGCAGTTCTTC. It codes for CASSQGRRLAGGRNEQFF.

The chain combines TRBV5-1 with TRBJ1-2, with D maybe TRBD1 (6 bases). The CDR3 spans 12 residues. Germline CDR1 SGHRS, CDR2 YFSETQ. Trimming removed 5 bases from V and 3 bases from J, with 8 bases in between. CDR3 DNA: TGCGCCAGCAGTGCAGGGGACTATGGCTACACCTTC. Translated, it gives CASSAGDYGYTF.

The chain joins TRBV4-1 to TRBJ2-5; D might be TRBD1 (5 bases). V lost 2 bases and J 5 bases, leaving 9 bases between the germline ends. The CDR3 contains 13 residues. Germline V CDR1 and CDR2: MGHRA, YSYEKL. CDR3 DNA: TGCGCCAGCAGCCAATGGGGCAGGGAGACCCAGTACTTC. Amino acids: CASSQWGRETQYF.

CDR3 sequence reads: CASSLDRAQETQYF. The CDR3 bases are TGTGCCAGCAGCTTGGACAGGGCCCAAGAGACCCAGTACTTC. This rearrangement joins TRBV7-9 to TRBJ2-5; 8 bases are a match to TRBD1. J gave up 1 base and V 3 bases, and 1 base lay outside the gene matches. The CDR3 loop spans 14 amino acids. Germline assignment: CDR1 SEHNR and CDR2 FQNEAQ (reference sequence).

V is TRBV28 and J is TRBJ2-7; TRBD2 agrees at 11 bases. The CDR3 sequence is 16 residues long. V was pared by 2 bases and J by 1 base, with 4 bases of the junction left unmatched. Germline V gene data show CDR1 as MDHEN and CDR2 as SYDVKM. The CDR3 here is CASSLRLAGGSYEQYF. CDR3 nucleotides: TGTGCCAGCAGTTTAAGGCTAGCGGGAGGTTCCTACGAGCAGTACTTC.

This clone appeared a single time. The chain uses TRBV11-1 and TRBJ2-1, with 8 bases identical to TRBD2. The germline V gene encodes CDR1 SGHAT and CDR2 FQDESV (reference sequence). The length of the CDR3 is 17 residues. V trimming: 4 bases; J trimming: 5 bases; junction bases outside the gene matches: 13. This CDR3 is CASSSRLAGIYHNEQFF. The CDR3 DNA reads as TGTGCCAGCAGCTCCCGGTTAGCGGGAATTTACCACAATGAGCAGTTCTTC.

The gene calls are TRBV27 and TRBJ2-3; 9 bases map to TRBD1. The CDR3 length is 16 residues. V was pared by 5 bases and J by 4 bases, with 10 bases of the junction left unmatched. In germline, CDR1 is MNHEY, CDR2 SMNVEV (reference sequence). The CDR3 spells CASSLPPGQGSDTQYF. The CDR3 nucleotides read TGTGCCAGCAGTCTACCTCCGGGACAGGGTTCAGATACGCAGTATTTT.